A selection of T cell receptor beta chains follows, all from one sample in a study of human T cells and chemical hapten exposure. TCRdb reprocessed the RACE reads with MiXCR, giving one entry per CDR3 protein. The data show around 99,000 distinct CDR3 sequences, roughly an eighth seen once. This sample comprised whole blood, obtained in connection with sensitization to the hapten diphenylcyclopropenone (DPC). The receptors shown here come from a woman in her 40s with alopecia areata. Some clones in this sample may be carry-over from other donors' samples. Both conserved end residues are trimmed from each CDR3. Fields, in order: V gene, clone size, J gene, CDR3 protein. Size values are once, few and many counts, or a class for expanded clones, and some rows have none.

v_call: TRBV14
clone_size: many
j_call: TRBJ1-6
cdr3_aa: ASSQGPGTGVRSSYNSPLH

v_call: TRBV7-9
clone_size: few
j_call: TRBJ1-5
cdr3_aa: ASSPQKAANQPQH

v_call: TRBV18
clone_size: NA
j_call: TRBJ2-3
cdr3_aa: ASSLSRQDTQY

v_call: TRBV12-3/TRBV12-4
clone_size: NA
j_call: TRBJ2-2
cdr3_aa: ASSSSSGMGRTGELF

v_call: TRBV28
clone_size: many
j_call: TRBJ2-7
cdr3_aa: ASKGRGQADYEQY

v_call: TRBV7-2
clone_size: NA
j_call: TRBJ2-3
cdr3_aa: ASSFRAKGDTQY

v_call: TRBV18
clone_size: many
j_call: TRBJ2-3
cdr3_aa: ASSRAPDTQY

v_call: TRBV7-2
clone_size: few
j_call: TRBJ2-7
cdr3_aa: ASSQGLAGGEQY

v_call: TRBV20-1
clone_size: few
j_call: TRBJ2-5
cdr3_aa: SARGLAGLKTQY

v_call: TRBV11-2
clone_size: many
j_call: TRBJ2-1
cdr3_aa: ASSSGLAGVRGYNEQF

v_call: TRBV10-2
clone_size: NA
j_call: TRBJ2-7
cdr3_aa: ASSEMGGEQY

v_call: TRBV12-3/TRBV12-4
clone_size: many
j_call: TRBJ1-3
cdr3_aa: ASSRGSGGNTIY

v_call: TRBV6-5
clone_size: few
j_call: TRBJ2-6
cdr3_aa: ASSPGTAAGANVLT

v_call: TRBV7-8
clone_size: few
j_call: TRBJ2-7
cdr3_aa: ASSLPTGTSGYEQY

v_call: TRBV2
clone_size: NA
j_call: TRBJ2-7
cdr3_aa: ASSRQGGRYEQY

v_call: TRBV12-3/TRBV12-4
clone_size: NA
j_call: TRBJ2-3
cdr3_aa: ASSLSPDTQY

v_call: TRBV29-1
clone_size: few
j_call: TRBJ1-5
cdr3_aa: SVALGGSSNQPQH

v_call: TRBV6-5
clone_size: many
j_call: TRBJ2-5
cdr3_aa: ASSQGVEETQY

v_call: TRBV7-9
clone_size: NA
j_call: TRBJ1-4
cdr3_aa: ASSPNWGTDEKLF

v_call: TRBV29-1
clone_size: few
j_call: TRBJ2-1
cdr3_aa: SVESGSSYNEQF

v_call: TRBV29-1
clone_size: few
j_call: TRBJ1-3
cdr3_aa: SVEASGHSGNTIY

v_call: TRBV24-1
clone_size: few
j_call: TRBJ2-3
cdr3_aa: ATSDPGQSFAQY

v_call: TRBV3-1
clone_size: NA
j_call: TRBJ2-5
cdr3_aa: ASSQVGTGAPQETQY

v_call: TRBV5-1
clone_size: once
j_call: TRBJ1-2
cdr3_aa: ASSLASEYGYT

v_call: TRBV7-8
clone_size: many
j_call: TRBJ2-7
cdr3_aa: ASRHFDRPYEQY